This TCR beta chain derives from a study of chemoradiotherapy in HPV16-positive cancers. Across the whole study: A couple of HPV16-positive patients' cells yielded candidate HPV-specific clones and common motifs. Regarding the study as a whole: Only two HPV16-positive patients supplied the functional HPV-specificity definition.

To note about this clone: Its antigen is unidentified.

The V and J ends lost 3 bases and 5 bases, in that order; junction bases with no gene match: 5. The CDR3 covers 14 residues. CDR1 SGHNT and CDR2 YENEEA come from the germline V gene. Only in-frame clones appear in the TCRdb table, and some are missing; sequencing was by immunoSEQ multiplex PCR. The data show about 14,000 clones, roughly 74% seen once. The rearrangement uses TRBV11-3 and TRBJ2-3; 7 bases match TRBD2. This material was obtained from a patient who underwent chemoradiotherapy. This TCR was sampled from a human donor with HPV-associated anogenital cancer. The CDR3 coding sequence is TGTGCCAGCAGCTTGGGCGGGGGTGGAGATACGCAGTATTTT. It specifies CASSLGGGGDTQYF.